A single sample gave rise to the 15 T cell receptor beta chains below, sequenced in a study of blood T cell repertoires in COVID-19. Measured with immunoSEQ multiplex PCR; TCRdb has only the in-frame clones, and not every one. The sample comprises about 440,000 clones, about 89% of which are singletons, and around 4.5% rests with the top ten. Sequenced input: peripheral blood. Receptors originate from a young woman with acute or convalescent COVID-19.

This chain links TRBV7-9 with TRBJ1-2; weak D call: TRBD1 (6 bases). Trimming stripped 1 base from V and 7 bases from J, with 16 bases between. This CDR3 spans 15 amino acids. Germline assignment: CDR1 SEHNR and CDR2 FQNEAQ (reference sequence). The CDR3 sequence: CASSLVDRRGSGYTF. The CDR3 nucleotides are TGTGCCAGCAGCTTAGTCGACAGGCGGGGGAGTGGCTACACCTTC.

This chain connects TRBV29-1 to TRBJ1-2, with D possibly being TRBD1 (5 bases). The CDR3 sequence is 10 residues long. The germline V gene encodes CDR1 SQVTM and CDR2 ANQGSEA. V lost 2 bases, J lost 7 bases, and 5 bases lay in between. The DNA of the CDR3 is TGCAGCGTTGAACAGGGTGGCTACACCTTC. It is translated as CSVEQGGYTF.

The chain combines TRBV7-2 with TRBJ2-3; the match to TRBD2 covers 8 bases. The CDR3 covers 16 residues. The V gene end was trimmed by 2 bases and the J gene end by 8 bases; junction bases not matched to a gene: 12. CDR1 is SGHTA, CDR2 FQGNSA, per germline. The CDR3 sequence: CASSLQPTLAGGTQYF. CDR3 nucleotide sequence: TGTGCCAGCAGCTTACAACCTACTCTAGCGGGTGGTACGCAGTATTTT.

This clone was recorded once. CDR3 region: CASGRDRGPDTQYF. The CDR3 region has the DNA TGTGCCAGCGGCCGGGACAGGGGGCCAGATACGCAGTATTTT. V usage is TRBV2 and J usage is TRBJ2-3, with 12 bases matching TRBD1. Per germline, CDR1 SNHLY and CDR2 FYNNEI. The CDR3 loop spans 14 amino acids. J lost 4 bases, V lost 8 bases, and 4 bases had no gene match.

This chain links TRBV12-5 with TRBJ2-5; D gene ambiguous. The V end was cut by 7 bases, the J end by 2 bases, with 8 bases between. This CDR3 is built from 12 residues. Germline V gene lookup returns CDR1 LGHNT and CDR2 FRNRAP. The CDR3 DNA sequence: TGTGCTAGTGTTCCTCCGCAAGAGACCCAGTACTTC. Protein sequence: CASVPPQETQYF.

The chain carries TRBV24-1 and TRBJ2-1; the D gene is possibly TRBD1 (5 bases). V dropped 2 bases and J dropped 7 bases, with 20 bases sitting between them. Germline V CDR1 and CDR2: KGHDR, SFDVKD. The CDR3 runs to 17 residues. CDR3 region: CATSDSRGLFPGNEQFF. DNA for the CDR3: TGTGCCACCAGTGATTCACGTGGTCTGTTTCCAGGGAATGAGCAGTTCTTC.

This clone was seen once. The chain joins TRBV24-1 to TRBJ1-1; TRBD1 aligns across 7 bases. Germline lookup yields CDR1 KGHDR and CDR2 SFDVKD. The CDR3 covers 13 residues. The trim removed 4 bases at V and 5 bases at J, leaving 3 bases unmatched. The CDR3 DNA reads as TGTGCCACCAGTGAAAGCAGGGGGACTGAAGCTTTCTTT. Translated: CATSESRGTEAFF.

This chain uses TRBV6-6 with TRBJ1-4; 9 bases are a match to TRBD1. After removal of 5 bases from V and 10 bases from J, the junction contained 14 bases not matched to a gene. The germline gives CDR1 MNHNY, CDR2 SVGAGI (reference sequence). The CDR3 has 16 residues. CDR3 nucleotide sequence: TGTGCCAGCAGTAAAGACCCCGGGACAGGGTACGGAAAACTGTTTTTT. This sequence encodes CASSKDPGTGYGKLFF.

The CDR3, as DNA: TGTGCCAGCAGTTACCAGGCCCAGCCCCAGCATTTT. It codes for CASSYQAQPQHF. This chain uses TRBV6-2 or TRBV6-3 with TRBJ1-5; unclear D gene. The CDR3 loop spans 12 amino acids. The V gene's germline CDR1 is MNHEY and CDR2 SVGEGT. V was pared by 2 bases and J by 7 bases, with 6 bases between.

The V call is TRBV29-1, the J call TRBJ1-1, with 7 nucleotides matching TRBD1. Germline V gene data show CDR1 as SQVTM and CDR2 as ANQGSEA. Trimming at V came to 6 bases and at J to 6 bases, leaving 10 bases not matched to a gene. The CDR3 loop spans 13 amino acids. The CDR3 is CSVETGIGAEAFF. The CDR3 DNA reads as TGCAGCGTCGAGACAGGGATAGGGGCTGAAGCTTTCTTT.

The J gene is TRBJ2-1, the V gene TRBV11-2; D might be TRBD2 (6 bases). The CDR3 length is 13 residues. The germline V gene encodes CDR1 SGHAT and CDR2 FQNNGV. Trimming stripped 2 bases from V and 8 bases from J, with 10 bases between. CDR3 loop: CASSLWRGDEQFF. CDR3 bases: TGTGCCAGCAGCTTATGGAGGGGCGATGAGCAGTTCTTC.

CDR3 in DNA: TGTGCCTGGAGTGATTTTCTATCAGGCCTAGTGGAGGTGCGCGAAAAACTGTTTTTT. Amino acid sequence: CAWSDFLSGLVEVREKLFF. This chain joins TRBV30 and TRBJ1-4, with no clear D. The CDR3 totals 19 residues. V dropped 1 base and J dropped 8 bases, with 29 bases sitting between them. CDR1 is GTSNPN and CDR2 is SVGIG in the germline V gene (reference sequence).

V and J are TRBV5-5 and TRBJ1-1; D not resolved. The V gene lost 4 bases and the J gene lost 6 bases, with 13 bases spanning the gap. CDR3 length: 13 residues. In germline, CDR1 is SGHKS, CDR2 YYEKEE (reference sequence). The CDR3 sequence is CASSTPNEAEAFF. CDR3 DNA: TGTGCCAGCAGCACCCCTAACGAGGCTGAAGCTTTCTTT.

This rearrangement joins TRBV20-1 to TRBJ2-7, with a weak D call TRBD1 (7 bases). CDR1 and CDR2 (germline): DFQATT, SNEGSKA (reference sequence). The CDR3 is 11 amino acids. CDR3 bases: TGCGGAGGCGGGACAGAGGGCGAGCAGTACTTC. This codes for CGGGTEGEQYF.

On this clone itself: A read error may produce the germline difference seen at one junction end. Written as DNA, the CDR3 is TGTGCCAGCACCCAAAGTTCCTGGAGGGCTGAAGCTTTCTTT. Translating gives CASTQSSWRAEAFF. The chain joins TRBV3-1 (or the pseudogene TRBV3-2) to TRBJ1-1; no definite D call. The CDR3 is 14 amino acids. The V gene's germline CDR1 is LGHDT and CDR2 YNNKEL (reference sequence).